This T cell receptor beta chain was recovered during a study of cytomegalovirus exposure and HLA in healthy donors. Details on this clone: The antigen is not known.

General study results and limits: Cytomegalovirus association was listed for 164 TCR beta chains. An Asian-associated ancestry cluster reportedly showed fewer N-insertions than the approximately 630-donor mean in a later analysis.

PCR employed 60 Vbeta and 13 Jbeta primers. How the authors handled the data: As a later analysis found, there were approximately 80 million unique TCR beta chains, of which approximately 10 million were shared. Method: immunoSEQ multiplex PCR; TCRdb's copy keeps in-frame clones and lacks some. V and J calls and clone size are as listed in that table; D and trimming were resolved from the DNA. Found here are about 160,000 clones, around 84% of them singletons; the top ten hold more than 1.5%. The sequence was obtained from a man between 18 and 35 years old in good health and CMV-seronegative. Sample: PBMCs.

CDR3 sequence: CASSPLSGSYIDTQYF. CDR3 nucleotides: TGTGCCAGCAGCCCCCTGAGTGGTAGTTATATAGATACGCAGTATTTT. This chain connects TRBV9 to TRBJ2-3; D ambiguous. In germline, CDR1 is SGDLS, CDR2 YYNGEE. The CDR3 runs to 16 residues. V lost 4 bases to trimming and J lost 5 bases, with 20 bases between them.